This TCR beta chain was sequenced for a study of blood T cell repertoires in COVID-19. Study background: The samples span acute and convalescent COVID-19 from the United States, Italy and Spain.

Per the original data handling: Estimates of nucleated cell counts were drawn from the amplification of reference gene primers. Sequencing used immunoSEQ multiplex PCR; TCRdb keeps in-frame clones, though not all of them. The V and J calls and clone size come from that table; D and trimming were worked out from the DNA. The sample shows approximately 340,000 clones, approximately 82% of them seen only once. The germline V gene has CDR1 SEHNR and CDR2 FQNEAQ (reference sequence). The CDR3 is 14 residues long. V was clipped by 1 base and J by 7 bases, with 8 bases between them. This clone was seen once.

The TCR originated in a young man with active or convalescent COVID-19. This chain connects TRBV7-9 to TRBJ1-6; D gene uncertain. The specimen sequenced was peripheral blood. The CDR3, as DNA: TGTGCCAGCAGCTTAGAACAGACGAATTCACCCCTCCACTTT. Translated: CASSLEQTNSPLHF.